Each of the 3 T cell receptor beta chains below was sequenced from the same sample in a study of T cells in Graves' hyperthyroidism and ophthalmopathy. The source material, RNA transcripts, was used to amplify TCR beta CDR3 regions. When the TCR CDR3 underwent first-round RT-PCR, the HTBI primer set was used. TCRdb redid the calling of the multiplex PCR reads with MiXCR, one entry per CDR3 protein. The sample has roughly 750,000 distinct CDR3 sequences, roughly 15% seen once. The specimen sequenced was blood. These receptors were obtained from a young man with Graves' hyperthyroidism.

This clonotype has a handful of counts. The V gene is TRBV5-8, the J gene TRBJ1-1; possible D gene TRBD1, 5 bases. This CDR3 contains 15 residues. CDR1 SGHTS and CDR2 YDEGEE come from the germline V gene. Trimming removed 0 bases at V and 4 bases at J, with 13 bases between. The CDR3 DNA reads TGTGCCAGCAGCTTGGTACGGGGGAGAGGCACTGAAGCTTTCTTT. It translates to CASSLVRGRGTEAFF.

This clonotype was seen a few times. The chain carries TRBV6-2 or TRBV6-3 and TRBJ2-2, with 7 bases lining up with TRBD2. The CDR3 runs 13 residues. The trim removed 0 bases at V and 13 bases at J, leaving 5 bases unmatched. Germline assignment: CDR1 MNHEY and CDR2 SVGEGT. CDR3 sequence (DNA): TGTGCCAGCAGTTACTCAACTAGGGAGGGGCTGTTTTTT. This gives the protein CASSYSTREGLFF.

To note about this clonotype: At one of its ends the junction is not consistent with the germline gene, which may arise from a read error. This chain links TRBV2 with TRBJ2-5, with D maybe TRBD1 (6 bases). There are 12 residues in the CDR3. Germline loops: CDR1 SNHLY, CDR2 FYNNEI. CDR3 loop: CVSNRDSETQYF. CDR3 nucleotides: TGTGTCAGCAACAGGGATTCAGAGACCCAGTACTTC.